What follows are 26 T cell receptor beta chains derived from one specimen sequenced in a study of blood T cell repertoires in COVID-19 (dated by TCRdb to between 2020 and 2021). Library preparation employed the immunoSEQ multiplex PCR assay. This is the immuneACCESS table as TCRdb keeps it, with only in-frame sequences that have V and J called. A part of the clones is gone; compared with another copy, unresolved V genes explain less than half, and the rest is unexplained. The sample table lists approximately 64,000 clones, about 88% of them with a count of one. Over 9% of the sample rests with the top ten. Sequencing used PBMCs or T cells enriched from blood (not recorded which). Receptors were obtained from a woman aged 40-49 years who had recovered from COVID-19.

The rearrangement uses TRBV2 and TRBJ1-2, with no clear D. This CDR3 is built from 13 residues. Germline assignment: CDR1 SNHLY and CDR2 FYNNEI. Trimming took off 1 base at V and 6 bases at J, with 9 bases between the two ends. CDR3 coding DNA: TGTGCCAGCAGTGAAGAGTCAGGTCATGGCTACACCTTC. Encoded protein: CASSEESGHGYTF.

V and J are TRBV23-1 and TRBJ2-1, with 7 nucleotides matching TRBD2. TRBV23-1 is an open reading frame, and its role is uncertain. Trimming took 1 base from V and 9 from J; bases not matched to a gene: 12. This CDR3 is 16 amino acids long. The CDR3 region has the DNA TGCGCCAGCAGTCAATTTACCAGCGGGGTTTTCGGTGAGCAGTTCTTC. The encoded protein is CASSQFTSGVFGEQFF.

V gene TRBV2 combines with J gene TRBJ1-3; no reliable D call. Per germline, CDR1 SNHLY and CDR2 FYNNEI. This CDR3 contains 15 residues. The germline V and J ends were trimmed by 7 bases and 0 bases, with 13 bases remaining between them. This CDR3 reads CASKRWVSSGNTIYF. As DNA, the CDR3 is TGTGCCAGCAAGCGGTGGGTTAGCTCTGGAAACACCATATATTTT.

V and J are TRBV7-9 and TRBJ1-2; D is perhaps TRBD1 (6 bases). The CDR3 totals 14 residues. Germline CDR1 and CDR2: SEHNR and FQNEAQ (reference sequence). Deletions cut 6 bases from V and 4 bases from J, with 15 bases between. This CDR3 reads CASRHRDISYGYTF. CDR3 DNA: TGTGCCAGCAGACACCGGGACATAAGCTATGGCTACACCTTC. The complete variable domain, with remaining parts taken from reference TRBV7-9 and TRBJ1-2, reads DTGVSQNPRHKITKRGQNVTFRCDPISEHNRLYWYRQTLGQGPEFLTYFQNEAQLEKSRLLSDRFSAERPKGSFSTLEIQRTEQGDSAMYLCASRHRDISYGYTFGSGTRLTVV.

The rearrangement uses TRBV3-1 (or the pseudogene TRBV3-2) and TRBJ2-7; D possibly corresponds to TRBD2 (5 bases). Trimming left V 3 bases short and J 4 bases short, with 7 bases between. Per the germline V gene, CDR1 is LGHDT and CDR2 is YNNKEL (reference sequence). The CDR3 covers 12 residues. The CDR3 sequence is CASSQGVYEQYF. Here the CDR3 DNA reads TGTGCCAGCAGCCAGGGAGTATACGAGCAGTACTTC.

The rearrangement joins TRBV5-1 to TRBJ2-7; the match to TRBD2 covers 7 bases. Trimming removed 1 base from V and 3 bases from J; junction bases left unmatched: 10. Germline CDR1 and CDR2: SGHRS and YFSETQ. The CDR3 loop spans 16 amino acids. The CDR3 is CASSLTSGVIRYEQYF. The CDR3 coding sequence is TGCGCCAGCAGCTTGACGAGCGGGGTTATTCGCTACGAGCAGTACTTC.

This chain joins TRBV3-1 (or the pseudogene TRBV3-2) and TRBJ2-1; 9 bases line up with TRBD2. This CDR3 has 15 amino acids. V trimming: 1 base; J trimming: 8 bases; junction bases outside the gene matches: 6. The germline CDR1 and CDR2 sequences are LGHDT and YNNKEL (reference sequence). The CDR3 loop is CASSQGPSGGHEQFF. The CDR3, as DNA: TGTGCCAGCAGCCAAGGGCCCAGCGGGGGGCATGAGCAGTTCTTC.

This sequence joins TRBV6-5 and TRBJ1-2, with unresolved D. The CDR3 is 14 amino acids. V lost 4 bases to trimming and J lost 4 bases, with 13 bases between them. Germline CDR1 MNHEY, CDR2 SVGAGI. Here the CDR3 DNA reads TGTGCCAGCAGTTCCTTCCAGGCCCCCTATGGCTACACCTTC. Translating gives CASSSFQAPYGYTF.

The chain joins TRBV9 to TRBJ1-2, with 12 bases aligning to TRBD1. The germline V gene encodes CDR1 SGDLS and CDR2 YYNGEE. The V segment lost 1 base and the J segment 8 bases; nucleotides outside the gene matches: 9. The CDR3 extends over 16 amino acids. The CDR3 here is CASSVHAGTGGAGYTF. CDR3 in DNA: TGTGCCAGCAGCGTACACGCCGGGACAGGGGGCGCCGGCTACACCTTC.

The rearrangement joins TRBV19 to TRBJ2-3, with a tentative D call TRBD2 (5 bases). CDR3 length equals 14 residues. Per the germline V gene, CDR1 is LNHDA and CDR2 is SQIVND (reference sequence). Trimming took off 1 base at V and 0 bases at J, with 5 bases between the two ends. The CDR3 region is CASSIAGSTDTQYF. CDR3 coding DNA: TGTGCCAGTAGTATAGCGGGGAGCACAGATACGCAGTATTTT.

This chain joins TRBV6-5 and TRBJ1-1, with D tentatively TRBD1 (6 bases). Germline CDR1 is MNHEY and CDR2 is SVGAGI. This CDR3 has 14 amino acids. V shed 6 bases and J shed 1 base, with 12 bases lying between them. This chain's CDR3 is CASSEDSQNTEAFF. CDR3 DNA sequence: TGTGCCAGCAGCGAGGACAGTCAGAACACTGAAGCTTTCTTT.

The gene calls are TRBV5-1 and TRBJ1-2, with a possible D match to TRBD1 (5 bases). The V gene lost 0 bases and the J gene lost 4 bases, with 16 bases spanning the gap. Germline CDR1 is SGHRS and CDR2 is YFSETQ. This CDR3 contains 16 residues. The CDR3 is CASSLGEGGTGYGYTF. The DNA for the CDR3 is TGCGCCAGCAGCTTGGGGGAGGGCGGGACCGGCTATGGCTACACCTTC.

The J gene is TRBJ1-5, the V gene TRBV5-8; D remains unclear. Germline V CDR1 and CDR2: SGHTS, YDEGEE. The CDR3 extends over 16 amino acids. The ends were cut back, 4 bases at V and 4 bases at J, with 18 bases in the middle. CDR3: CASSRTPTGLNQPQHF. In nucleotides, the CDR3 is TGTGCCAGCAGCCGAACGCCGACGGGTTTAAATCAGCCCCAGCATTTT.

The table lists this clone with a few counts. The rearrangement links TRBV25-1 to TRBJ1-3, with D perhaps matching TRBD1 (6 bases). Germline V gene data show CDR1 as MGHDK and CDR2 as SYGVNS. The CDR3 contains 18 residues. V was clipped by 0 bases and J by 0 bases, with 15 bases between them. The CDR3 sequence: CASSEYGGGRSSGNTIYF. CDR3 nucleotide sequence: TGTGCCAGCAGTGAATATGGGGGGGGCCGTAGCTCTGGAAACACCATATATTTT.

The genes are TRBV9 and TRBJ2-2, with D uncertain. Germline V gene data show CDR1 as SGDLS and CDR2 as YYNGEE. The length of the CDR3 is 14 residues. Trimming left V 0 bases short and J 0 bases short, with 3 bases between. For the CDR3, the DNA is TGTGCCAGCAGCGTAGCTCCGAACACCGGGGAGCTGTTTTTT. Translated, it gives CASSVAPNTGELFF.

The chain employs TRBV12-3 or TRBV12-4 and TRBJ2-3, with D perhaps TRBD1 (5 bases). Trimming took off 10 bases at V and 4 bases at J, with 12 bases between the two ends. This CDR3 is built from 12 residues. The CDR3 sequence: CATRVRADTQYF. CDR3 nucleotides: TGTGCCACCAGGGTTCGGGCAGATACGCAGTATTTT.

The chain has TRBV6-2 or TRBV6-3 and TRBJ1-1; a weak D match, TRBD1 (6 bases). The CDR3 runs to 16 residues. CDR1 is MNHEY and CDR2 is SVGEGT in the germline V gene. The V end lost 0 bases, the J end lost 2 bases, and 13 bases lay between the germline ends. CDR3 sequence reads: CASSYSPPTGNTEAFF. The CDR3 DNA is TGTGCCAGCAGTTACTCGCCTCCGACAGGTAACACTGAAGCTTTCTTT.

CDR3 sequence: CASSQGQGRVDTEAFF. CDR3 bases: TGTGCCAGCAGCCAAGGTCAGGGCAGGGTGGATACTGAAGCTTTCTTT. This sequence joins TRBV14 and TRBJ1-1; possible D gene TRBD1, 5 bases. Trimming took 1 base from V and 5 from J, leaving 17 bases between them. Per the germline V gene, CDR1 is SGHDN and CDR2 is FVKESK. The CDR3 loop spans 16 amino acids.

This sequence joins TRBV9 and TRBJ2-2; TRBD2 is a possible D gene (5 bases). Germline CDR1 is SGDLS and CDR2 is YYNGEE. CDR3 length equals 14 residues. Trimming removed 0 bases from V and 5 bases from J, with 8 bases in between. CDR3 loop: CASSVDPGTGELFF. The CDR3 DNA reads TGTGCCAGCAGCGTAGACCCGGGGACCGGGGAGCTGTTTTTT.

This chain uses TRBV19 with TRBJ2-5; possible D gene TRBD1, 6 bases. The germline gives CDR1 LNHDA, CDR2 SQIVND (reference sequence). Trimming stripped 6 bases from V and 2 bases from J, with 7 bases between. The CDR3 contains 12 residues. The CDR3 DNA reads TGTGCCAGTAGACAGGGACAAGAGACCCAGTACTTC. Its translation: CASRQGQETQYF.

J is TRBJ2-2 and V is TRBV9; the D is unclear. Germline CDR1 is SGDLS and CDR2 is YYNGEE. This CDR3 has 13 amino acids. V gave up 0 bases and J gave up 4 bases, with 4 bases separating them. Here the CDR3 reads CASSVAFTGELFF. The CDR3 region has the DNA TGTGCCAGCAGCGTAGCCTTCACCGGGGAGCTGTTTTTT.

The CDR3 region has the DNA TGCGCCAGCACGGGGGACGCACCCTCCTACGAGCAGTACTTC. Its translation is CASTGDAPSYEQYF. The V gene is TRBV4-1, the J gene TRBJ2-7, with D perhaps matching TRBD2 (6 bases). Trimming pared 7 bases from V and 0 bases from J, leaving 13 bases between. The germline gives CDR1 MGHRA, CDR2 YSYEKL. The CDR3 runs 14 residues.

V usage is TRBV9 and J usage is TRBJ1-1; D remains unclear. This CDR3 spans 13 amino acids. V dropped 3 bases and J dropped 3 bases, with 9 bases sitting between them. Germline CDR1 reads SGDLS; CDR2 reads YYNGEE. For the CDR3, the DNA is TGTGCCAGCAGCGGAACTAGGGACACTGAAGCTTTCTTT. Translated, it gives CASSGTRDTEAFF.

V gene TRBV9 combines with J gene TRBJ2-7; possibly TRBD1 for D (6 bases). V was trimmed by 0 bases and J by 5 bases, leaving 12 bases between them. Germline V lookup: CDR1 SGDLS, CDR2 YYNGEE. This CDR3 has 14 amino acids. The CDR3 region is CASSVDREIDEQYF. In nucleotides, the CDR3 is TGTGCCAGCAGCGTAGACAGGGAAATCGACGAGCAGTACTTC.

The chain employs TRBV27 and TRBJ1-1; D remains unclear. The CDR3 is 17 residues long. Looked up from germline, CDR1 is MNHEY and CDR2 is SMNVEV (reference sequence). Trimming removed 3 bases at V and 0 bases at J, with 17 bases between. The CDR3 DNA reads as TGTGCCAGCAGTTTCTACGGTCAGACTCCCATGAACACTGAAGCTTTCTTT. Its translation is CASSFYGQTPMNTEAFF.

The chain carries TRBV7-2 and TRBJ1-4, with 10 bases matching TRBD1. The J segment lost 8 bases and the V segment lost 5 bases, leaving 5 bases of the junction unmatched. Germline V CDR1 and CDR2: SGHTA, FQGNSA. The CDR3 has 14 amino acids. The CDR3 sequence is CASSRPGQGEKLFF. CDR3 bases: TGTGCCAGCAGCCGTCCGGGACAGGGGGAAAAACTGTTTTTT. Looking up the rest from reference TRBV7-2 and TRBJ1-4 gives the full variable domain: GAGVSQSPSNKVTEKGKDVELRCDPISGHTALYWYRQSLGQGLEFLIYFQGNSAPDKSGLPSDRFSAERTGGSVSTLTIQRTQQEDSAVYLCASSRPGQGEKLFFGSGTQLSVL.